These T cell receptor beta chains were read from a single sample in a study of lymphopenia after photon versus proton radiotherapy. Profiled with immunoSEQ multiplex PCR; TCRdb holds only in-frame clones, not every one. In the table there are roughly 63,000 clones, approximately 84% of which are singletons. Material: peripheral blood, obtained from a patient treated with proton-based radiotherapy. These receptors all stem from a man aged 55 to 70 with pancreatic cancer. Each CDR3 is given with its conserved first and last residue. The order of the fields is J gene, V gene, clone size, D gene, CDR3 protein. A D gene is named only where the DNA matches it firmly. Clone size appears in some rows only: once, few, many, or a class for an expanded clone.

j_call: TRBJ2-2
v_call: TRBV5-1
clone_size: NA
d_call: TRBD1
cdr3_aa: CASSFRGRGTGELFF

j_call: TRBJ1-2
v_call: TRBV15
clone_size: NA
d_call: TRBD1
cdr3_aa: CATSKDRVYGYTF

j_call: TRBJ1-4
v_call: TRBV7-9
clone_size: NA
d_call: NA
cdr3_aa: CASSLSRNEKLFF

j_call: TRBJ2-3
v_call: TRBV7-2
clone_size: NA
d_call: NA
cdr3_aa: CASSREGMGTDTQYF

j_call: TRBJ2-3
v_call: TRBV5-6
clone_size: NA
d_call: NA
cdr3_aa: CASSLEGVFTDTQYF

j_call: TRBJ1-2
v_call: TRBV2
clone_size: once
d_call: TRBD1
cdr3_aa: CASTTTGNGYTF

j_call: TRBJ1-1
v_call: TRBV28
clone_size: once
d_call: NA
cdr3_aa: CASSLLRGNTEAFF

j_call: TRBJ2-2
v_call: TRBV4-2
clone_size: NA
d_call: NA
cdr3_aa: CASSQEIRGIAGELFF

j_call: TRBJ2-1
v_call: TRBV5-1
clone_size: NA
d_call: TRBD2
cdr3_aa: CASSREGYNEQFF

j_call: TRBJ2-7
v_call: TRBV7-2
clone_size: NA
d_call: TRBD1
cdr3_aa: CASSVEGQTNSYEQYF

j_call: TRBJ2-3
v_call: TRBV7-3
clone_size: NA
d_call: TRBD1
cdr3_aa: CASSQQGLGTDTQYF

j_call: TRBJ2-3
v_call: TRBV19
clone_size: NA
d_call: NA
cdr3_aa: CASSPRLSPDTQYF

j_call: TRBJ1-1
v_call: TRBV7-2
clone_size: NA
d_call: NA
cdr3_aa: CASSLGTNTEAFF

j_call: TRBJ2-3
v_call: TRBV7-9
clone_size: NA
d_call: TRBD2
cdr3_aa: CASSTRGREGSTDTQYF

j_call: TRBJ2-3
v_call: TRBV7-9
clone_size: NA
d_call: TRBD1
cdr3_aa: CASSGRGSPGGSTDTQYF

j_call: TRBJ1-5
v_call: TRBV21-1
clone_size: NA
d_call: NA
cdr3_aa: CASSTPPRRVGFNQPQHF

j_call: TRBJ2-7
v_call: TRBV4-1
clone_size: NA
d_call: TRBD2
cdr3_aa: CASSRPTSGNHEQYF

j_call: TRBJ2-1
v_call: TRBV5-6
clone_size: NA
d_call: TRBD2
cdr3_aa: CASSLETSGSSYNEQFF

j_call: TRBJ1-3
v_call: TRBV5-4
clone_size: NA
d_call: NA
cdr3_aa: CASSLDRSSGNTIYF

j_call: TRBJ2-7
v_call: TRBV19
clone_size: NA
d_call: TRBD1
cdr3_aa: CASRGTVSYEQYF

j_call: TRBJ1-6
v_call: TRBV6-1
clone_size: once
d_call: NA
cdr3_aa: CASSVGQSPLHF

j_call: TRBJ1-1
v_call: TRBV5-1
clone_size: NA
d_call: TRBD1
cdr3_aa: CASSPQGGVGTEAFF

j_call: TRBJ2-3
v_call: TRBV19
clone_size: NA
d_call: NA
cdr3_aa: CASSMTDTQYF

j_call: TRBJ2-5
v_call: TRBV19
clone_size: NA
d_call: NA
cdr3_aa: CASSIVGVETQYF

j_call: TRBJ2-7
v_call: TRBV5-1
clone_size: once
d_call: NA
cdr3_aa: CASSLESPGGPYEQYF

j_call: TRBJ1-1
v_call: TRBV28
clone_size: NA
d_call: NA
cdr3_aa: CASSLRGGQWLAFF

j_call: TRBJ1-2
v_call: TRBV28
clone_size: NA
d_call: NA
cdr3_aa: CASRFPHYGYTF

j_call: TRBJ1-1
v_call: TRBV7-9
clone_size: NA
d_call: NA
cdr3_aa: CASSFTWGVGSEAFF

j_call: TRBJ2-5
v_call: TRBV5-1
clone_size: NA
d_call: NA
cdr3_aa: CASRTGAVMETQYF

j_call: TRBJ2-1
v_call: TRBV5-6
clone_size: once
d_call: TRBD1
cdr3_aa: CASSLRNLQGISSYNEQFF

j_call: TRBJ2-1
v_call: TRBV7-9
clone_size: NA
d_call: NA
cdr3_aa: CASSLADGYNEQFF

j_call: TRBJ1-5
v_call: TRBV2
clone_size: NA
d_call: NA
cdr3_aa: CASRHRSNSNQPQHF

j_call: TRBJ2-6
v_call: TRBV6-4
clone_size: NA
d_call: NA
cdr3_aa: CASSEEWRSSGANVLTF

j_call: TRBJ2-1
v_call: TRBV15
clone_size: once
d_call: TRBD2
cdr3_aa: CATSRDRGSTEQFF

j_call: TRBJ2-1
v_call: TRBV9
clone_size: once
d_call: TRBD2
cdr3_aa: CASSVDPSGGFYNEQFF

j_call: TRBJ2-3
v_call: TRBV5-4
clone_size: NA
d_call: TRBD1
cdr3_aa: CASSPTVDRAADTQYF

j_call: TRBJ2-1
v_call: TRBV7-9
clone_size: NA
d_call: TRBD1
cdr3_aa: CASSSWTGDYNEQFF

j_call: TRBJ1-6
v_call: TRBV27
clone_size: NA
d_call: TRBD1
cdr3_aa: CASNIPGGSLHF

j_call: TRBJ1-1
v_call: TRBV7-6
clone_size: NA
d_call: NA
cdr3_aa: CASSLNKGEAFF

j_call: TRBJ1-2
v_call: TRBV27
clone_size: NA
d_call: NA
cdr3_aa: CASSLSGGVGWGYTF

j_call: TRBJ2-7
v_call: TRBV2
clone_size: NA
d_call: TRBD1
cdr3_aa: CASSDPQGAAYEQYF

j_call: TRBJ1-2
v_call: TRBV2
clone_size: NA
d_call: NA
cdr3_aa: CASQMGGDNYGYTF

j_call: TRBJ2-2
v_call: TRBV30
clone_size: NA
d_call: NA
cdr3_aa: CAWSPIATRPGELFF

j_call: TRBJ2-1
v_call: TRBV10-3
clone_size: NA
d_call: TRBD1
cdr3_aa: CAISDGTGGSEQFF